The clone carrying this T cell receptor beta chain was recorded many times. Its antigen is unknown. Germline V gene lookup returns CDR1 DFQATT and CDR2 SNEGSKA (reference sequence). This CDR3 contains 14 residues. The V end was cut by 5 bases, the J end by 9 bases, with 20 bases between. This sample was taken from a study of T cells in Graves' hyperthyroidism and ophthalmopathy. Study-wide results and limits: Blood samples included most of the expanded thyroid clonotypes exceeding 0.001.

The CDR3 regions of TCR beta were amplified from RNA transcripts. HTBI primers were employed in a first-round RT-PCR of the TCR CDR3. MiXCR, applied by TCRdb to the multiplex PCR reads, yields one record per CDR3 protein. The sample has about 300,000 distinct CDR3 sequences; approximately 16% are singletons. The rearrangement uses TRBV20-1 and TRBJ2-1; the D call may be TRBD1 or TRBD2 (7 bases each). This receptor was taken from a man under 40 with Graves' hyperthyroidism. The sample comprised blood. CDR3: CSALDRRGKGEQFF. DNA for the CDR3: TGCAGTGCTCTGGACAGGCGGGGGAAGGGTGAGCAGTTCTTC.